These 21 T cell receptor beta chains were all obtained from the same sample, sequenced in a study of blood T cell repertoires in COVID-19. Sequenced by immunoSEQ multiplex PCR; TCRdb stores in-frame clones only, minus some. The sample contains 300,000 to 450,000 clones, around 91% of which appear only once. Sequencing was done on a sample of PBMCs or T cells enriched from blood (not recorded which). These receptors all stem from a man in his late teens or twenties who had recovered from COVID-19.

The V call is TRBV24-1, the J call TRBJ2-1; no clear D. The CDR3 runs to 13 residues. Germline V lookup: CDR1 KGHDR, CDR2 SFDVKD. V lost 0 bases and J lost 6, with 5 bases in between. Here the CDR3 reads CATSDLWLNEQFF. The CDR3 bases are TGTGCCACCAGTGATTTGTGGCTCAATGAGCAGTTCTTC.

The V and J genes are TRBV27 and TRBJ1-3, with 9 bases aligning to TRBD1. CDR1 and CDR2 from the germline V gene are MNHEY and SMNVEV (reference sequence). J was trimmed by 0 bases and V by 5 bases; bases with no gene match: 8. The length of the CDR3 is 17 residues. The CDR3 DNA sequence: TGTGCCAGCAGTAGAGTGGGACAGGGAGTCTCTGGAAACACCATATATTTT. It encodes CASSRVGQGVSGNTIYF.

V and J are TRBV30 and TRBJ1-3; D gene uncertain. Germline loops: CDR1 GTSNPN, CDR2 SVGIG (reference sequence). CDR3 size: 15 residues. V was clipped by 5 bases and J by 0 bases, with 14 bases between them. The CDR3 here is CAWGQRSVSGNTIYF. In DNA form, the CDR3 reads TGTGCCTGGGGTCAGCGCAGCGTCTCTGGAAACACCATATATTTT.

This clone was observed a few times. The chain is built from TRBV14 and TRBJ1-1; the match to TRBD1 covers 10 bases. This CDR3 spans 17 amino acids. Germline CDR1 and CDR2: SGHDN and FVKESK. Losses at the gene ends were 2 bases for V and 5 bases for J; bases not matched to a gene: 11. The CDR3 DNA reads as TGTGCCAGCAGCCAACGAGGGACAGGGGTCGGTAGGACTGAAGCTTTCTTT. Translation: CASSQRGTGVGRTEAFF.

The chain employs TRBV6-5 and TRBJ1-2; D remains unclear. Germline V lookup: CDR1 MNHEY, CDR2 SVGAGI. Trimming shortened V by 2 bases and J by 8 bases, and 15 bases separated the two germline ends. This CDR3 comprises 14 residues. The CDR3 loop reads CASSYEEGGVGYTF. The CDR3 coding sequence is TGTGCCAGCAGTTACGAAGAGGGCGGGGTGGGCTACACCTTC.

Written as DNA, the CDR3 is TGTGCCAGCAACACCCTAGCGGGAGGTAATAATACGCAGTATTTT. The encoded protein is CASNTLAGGNNTQYF. The chain links TRBV5-4 to TRBJ2-3; 11 bases line up with TRBD2. V shed 6 bases and J 7 bases; nucleotides not matched to a gene: 10. Looked up from germline, CDR1 is SGHNT and CDR2 is YYREEE (reference sequence). This CDR3 spans 15 amino acids. The whole variable domain, filled in from reference TRBV5-4 and TRBJ2-3, reads ETGVTQSPTHLIKTRGQQVTLRCSSQSGHNTVSWYQQALGQGPQFIFQYYREEENGRGNFPPRFSGLQFPNYSSELNVNALELDDSALYLCASNTLAGGNNTQYFGPGTRLTVL.

This clone has a count of ten or more. The rearrangement links TRBV4-2 to TRBJ1-1; D perhaps matches TRBD1 (5 bases). V gave up 0 bases and J gave up 5 bases, with 19 bases separating them. The CDR3 extends over 17 amino acids. CDR1 and CDR2 from the germline V gene are LGHNA and YNFKEQ. CDR3 protein: CASSQDPQGSWLTEAFF. The CDR3 region has the DNA TGTGCCAGCAGCCAAGATCCCCAGGGATCCTGGCTGACTGAAGCTTTCTTT.

The chain couples TRBV5-1 to TRBJ1-2, with 9 bases lining up with TRBD1. The ends lost 4 bases at V and 7 bases at J; junction bases unmatched: 11. The CDR3 spans 15 residues. The V gene's germline CDR1 is SGHRS and CDR2 YFSETQ. CDR3 bases: TGCGCCAGCAGCCCAAGGGACAGGGTAGCATTTGGCTACACCTTC. This translates into CASSPRDRVAFGYTF.

This chain links TRBV18 with TRBJ1-5, with 7 positions matching TRBD1. Germline V gene data show CDR1 as KGHSH and CDR2 as LQKENI. V dropped 4 bases and J dropped 3; count of bases not matched to a gene: 6. The CDR3 has 15 residues. CDR3: CASSRSGGDNQPQHF. The CDR3 DNA is TGTGCCAGCTCACGTTCAGGGGGAGACAATCAGCCCCAGCATTTT.

This chain links TRBV19 with TRBJ1-5; D is possibly TRBD1 (6 bases). The germline V gene encodes CDR1 LNHDA and CDR2 SQIVND (reference sequence). This CDR3 has 14 amino acids. The germline V and J ends were trimmed by 7 bases and 3 bases, with 13 bases remaining between them. The CDR3 coding sequence is TGTGCCAGTACCCCAGGGACACTCAATCAGCCCCAGCATTTT. It specifies CASTPGTLNQPQHF.

The CDR3 sequence: CASNEGQGFSEAFF. DNA for the CDR3: TGTGCCAGCAACGAAGGACAGGGTTTTTCTGAAGCTTTCTTT. The V gene is TRBV6-5, the J gene TRBJ1-1; 8 bases match TRBD1. The germline V gene has CDR1 MNHEY and CDR2 SVGAGI. The CDR3 consists of 14 residues. With 7 bases clipped from V and 6 bases from J, the junction kept 10 bases outside the gene matches.

The V call is TRBV11-3, the J call TRBJ2-2; 11 bases align to TRBD2. From germline, CDR1 is SGHNT and CDR2 YENEEA. This CDR3 is 17 amino acids long. Losses at the gene ends were 4 bases for V and 3 bases for J; bases not matched to a gene: 7. The CDR3 nucleotides read TGTGCCAGCAGCTCATATAGCGGGGGGGCCCACACCGGGGAGCTGTTTTTT. This translates into CASSSYSGGAHTGELFF.

The rearrangement joins TRBV27 to TRBJ1-5; possibly TRBD1 for D (6 bases). The V gene's germline CDR1 is MNHEY and CDR2 SMNVEV (reference sequence). CDR3 size: 15 residues. Trimming cost V 0 bases and J 7 bases, with 13 bases left between them. CDR3: CASSLSAGVGQPQHF. DNA for the CDR3: TGTGCCAGCAGTTTATCGGCAGGGGTAGGACAGCCCCAGCATTTT.

The chain joins TRBV18 to TRBJ1-4; D might be TRBD1 (5 bases). This CDR3 has 15 amino acids. Germline lookup yields CDR1 KGHSH and CDR2 LQKENI. Trimming shortened V by 2 bases and J by 7 bases, and 14 bases separated the two germline ends. Here the CDR3 reads CASSPNRQLSEKLFF. The CDR3, as DNA: TGTGCCAGCTCACCAAATAGACAGTTGAGTGAAAAACTGTTTTTT.

The chain is built from TRBV7-2 and TRBJ2-2; D remains unclear. This CDR3 spans 13 amino acids. V shed 1 base and J shed 7 bases, with 7 bases lying between them. Germline CDR1 reads SGHTA; CDR2 reads FQGNSA. The CDR3 is CASSLVHGGELFF. In DNA, the CDR3 is TGTGCCAGCAGCTTAGTTCACGGCGGGGAGCTGTTTTTT.

This chain uses TRBV14 with TRBJ2-3; no firm D call. The CDR3 runs to 14 residues. V was shortened by 1 base and J by 3 bases, with 8 bases between the two germline ends. Looked up from germline, CDR1 is SGHDN and CDR2 is FVKESK. The CDR3 region has the DNA TGTGCCAGCAGCCAAGGTTCCCAAACAGATACGCAGTATTTT. It codes for CASSQGSQTDTQYF.

The chain couples TRBV28 to TRBJ2-3, with D possibly TRBD2 on 5 matching bases. Germline V gene data show CDR1 as MDHEN and CDR2 as SYDVKM. Between the trimmed V and J ends, which lost 8 bases and 6 bases, there was a span of 12 bases. The CDR3 contains 12 residues. The CDR3 coding sequence is TGTGCCAGCGGGATTCAGCGGGATACGCAGTATTTT. Translation: CASGIQRDTQYF.

V and J are TRBV15 and TRBJ1-4; D is uncertain. Germline CDR1 LNHNV, CDR2 YYDKDF (reference sequence). V was cut by 1 base and J by 10 bases, with 16 bases left in between. The CDR3 consists of 15 residues. The CDR3: CATSRGGGEAAKLFF. DNA for the CDR3: TGTGCCACCAGCAGAGGAGGCGGTGAAGCTGCAAAACTGTTTTTT.

This rearrangement joins TRBV4-1 to TRBJ1-2; the D gene is possibly TRBD1 (6 bases). V lost 0 bases and J lost 3, with 11 bases in between. The CDR3 has 15 amino acids. The V gene's germline CDR1 is MGHRA and CDR2 YSYEKL. For the CDR3, the DNA is TGCGCCAGCAGCCAAGAGAGTCAGGGGTACTATGGCTACACCTTC. Encoded protein: CASSQESQGYYGYTF.

This rearrangement joins TRBV6-4 to TRBJ2-3; a weak D match, TRBD1 (5 bases). Trimming shortened V by 0 bases and J by 0 bases, and 7 bases separated the two germline ends. The CDR3 runs to 15 residues. The germline V gene has CDR1 MRHNA and CDR2 SNTAGT. The CDR3 here is CASSDSTASTDTQYF. CDR3 nucleotides: TGTGCCAGCAGTGACTCGACAGCTAGCACAGATACGCAGTATTTT.

This rearrangement joins TRBV5-6 to TRBJ2-2; D is ambiguous. The CDR3 is made up of 17 amino acids. Trimming cost V 0 bases and J 2 bases, with 14 bases left between them. Germline-derived CDR1 and CDR2 are SGHDT and YYEEEE. The CDR3 DNA reads TGTGCCAGCAGCTTGGGTCCCGACACGGCCAACACCGGGGAGCTGTTTTTT. Its translation is CASSLGPDTANTGELFF.